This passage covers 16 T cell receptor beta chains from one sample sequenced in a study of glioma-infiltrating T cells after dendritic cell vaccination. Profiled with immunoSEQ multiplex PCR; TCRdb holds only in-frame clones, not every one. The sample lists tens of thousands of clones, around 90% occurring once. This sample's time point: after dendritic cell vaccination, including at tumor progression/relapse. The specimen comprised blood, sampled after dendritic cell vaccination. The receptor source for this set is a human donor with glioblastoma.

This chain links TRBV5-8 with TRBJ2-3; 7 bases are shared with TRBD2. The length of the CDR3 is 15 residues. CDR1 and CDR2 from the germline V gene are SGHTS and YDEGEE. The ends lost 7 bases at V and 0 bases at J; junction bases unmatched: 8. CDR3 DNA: TGTGCCAGCGGCCGAGGCGGGGGAAGCACAGATACGCAGTATTTT. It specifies CASGRGGGSTDTQYF.

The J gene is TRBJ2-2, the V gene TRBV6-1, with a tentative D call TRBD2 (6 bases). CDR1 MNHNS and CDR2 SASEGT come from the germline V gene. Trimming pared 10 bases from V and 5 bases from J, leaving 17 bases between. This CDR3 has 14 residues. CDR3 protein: CANRDSQRTGELFF. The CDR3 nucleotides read TGTGCCAACCGGGACTCCCAGAGAACCGGGGAGCTGTTTTTT.

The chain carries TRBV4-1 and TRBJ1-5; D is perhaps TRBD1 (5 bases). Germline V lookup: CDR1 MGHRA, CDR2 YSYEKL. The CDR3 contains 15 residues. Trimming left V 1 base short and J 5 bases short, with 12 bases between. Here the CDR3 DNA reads TGCGCCAGCAGCCAAGGGTTGACAGTTCATCAGCCCCAGCATTTT. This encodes CASSQGLTVHQPQHF.

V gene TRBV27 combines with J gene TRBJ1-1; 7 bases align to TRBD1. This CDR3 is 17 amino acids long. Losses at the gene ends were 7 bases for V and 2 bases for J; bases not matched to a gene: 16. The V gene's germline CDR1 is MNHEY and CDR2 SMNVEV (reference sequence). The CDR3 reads CASNKIGTEVSNTEAFF. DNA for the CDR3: TGTGCCAGCAATAAAATAGGGACAGAAGTTTCCAACACTGAAGCTTTCTTT.

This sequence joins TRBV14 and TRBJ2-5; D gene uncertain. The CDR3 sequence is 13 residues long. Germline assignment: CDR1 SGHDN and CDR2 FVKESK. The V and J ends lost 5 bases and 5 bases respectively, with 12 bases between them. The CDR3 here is CASSGASWETQYF. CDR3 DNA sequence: TGTGCCAGCAGCGGAGCCTCTTGGGAGACCCAGTACTTC.

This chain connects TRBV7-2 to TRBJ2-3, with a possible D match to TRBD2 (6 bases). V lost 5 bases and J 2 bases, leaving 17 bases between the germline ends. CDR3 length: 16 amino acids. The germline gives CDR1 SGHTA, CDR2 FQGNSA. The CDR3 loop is CASSHSVGGITDTQYF. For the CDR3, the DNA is TGTGCCAGCAGCCACTCGGTGGGCGGGATCACAGATACGCAGTATTTT.

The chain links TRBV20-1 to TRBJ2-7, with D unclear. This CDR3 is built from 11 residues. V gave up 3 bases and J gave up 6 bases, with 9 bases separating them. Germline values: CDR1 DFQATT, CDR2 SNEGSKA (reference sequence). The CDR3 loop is CSARRPGEQYF. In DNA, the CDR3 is TGCAGTGCTAGGAGGCCGGGCGAGCAGTACTTC.

CDR3 protein: CASSIPQDGSEKLFF. The CDR3 DNA is TGTGCCAGTAGTATCCCGCAGGATGGAAGTGAAAAACTGTTTTTT. The chain employs TRBV19 and TRBJ1-4; no clear D. From germline, CDR1 is LNHDA and CDR2 SQIVND (reference sequence). The CDR3 length is 15 residues. The ends were cut back, 3 bases at V and 7 bases at J, with 15 bases in the middle.

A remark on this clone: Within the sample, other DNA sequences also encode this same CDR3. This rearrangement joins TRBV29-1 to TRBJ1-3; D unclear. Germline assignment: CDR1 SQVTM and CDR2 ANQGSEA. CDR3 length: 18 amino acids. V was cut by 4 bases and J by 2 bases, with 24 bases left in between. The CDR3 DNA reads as TGCAGCGTTGGAGGTGGAGGCTCTAGCGTGAAGGCTGGAAACACCATATATTTT. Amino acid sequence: CSVGGGGSSVKAGNTIYF.

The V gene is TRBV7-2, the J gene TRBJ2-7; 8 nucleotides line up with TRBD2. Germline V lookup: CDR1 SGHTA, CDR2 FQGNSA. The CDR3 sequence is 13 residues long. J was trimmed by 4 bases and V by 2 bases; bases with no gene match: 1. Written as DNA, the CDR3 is TGTGCCAGCAGCTTATCGGGGGGGTACGAGCAGTACTTC. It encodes CASSLSGGYEQYF.

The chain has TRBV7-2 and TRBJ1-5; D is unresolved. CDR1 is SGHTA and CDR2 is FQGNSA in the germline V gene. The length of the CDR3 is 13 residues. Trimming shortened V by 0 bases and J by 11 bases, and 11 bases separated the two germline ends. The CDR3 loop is CASSLADLPAQHF. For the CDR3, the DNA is TGTGCCAGCAGCTTAGCCGATCTTCCGGCCCAGCATTTT.

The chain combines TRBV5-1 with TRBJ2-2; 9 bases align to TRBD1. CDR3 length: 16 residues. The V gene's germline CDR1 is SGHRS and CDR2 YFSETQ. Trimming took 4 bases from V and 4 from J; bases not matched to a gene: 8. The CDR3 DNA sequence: TGCGCCAGCAGCCTACCGACGGGACAGGGCACCGGGGAGCTGTTTTTT. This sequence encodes CASSLPTGQGTGELFF.

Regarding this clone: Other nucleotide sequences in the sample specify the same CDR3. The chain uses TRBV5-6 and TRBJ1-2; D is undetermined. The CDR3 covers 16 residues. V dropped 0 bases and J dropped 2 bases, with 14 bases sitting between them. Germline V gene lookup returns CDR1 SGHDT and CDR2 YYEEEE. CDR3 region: CASSLGGGGTNYGYTF. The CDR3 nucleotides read TGTGCCAGCAGCTTGGGGGGTGGAGGAACCAACTATGGCTACACCTTC.

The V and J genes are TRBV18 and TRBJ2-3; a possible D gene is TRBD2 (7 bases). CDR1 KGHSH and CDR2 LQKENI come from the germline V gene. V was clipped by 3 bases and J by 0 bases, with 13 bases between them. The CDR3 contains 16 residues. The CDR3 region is CASSPSGGGSTDTQYF. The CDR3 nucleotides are TGTGCCAGCTCACCCTCGGGCGGGGGCAGCACAGATACGCAGTATTTT.

The DNA for the CDR3 is TGTGCCAGCAGCCGCGGACAGATGGTCTCTGGGGCCAACGTCCTGACTTTC. Its translation: CASSRGQMVSGANVLTF. The rearrangement joins TRBV5-8 to TRBJ2-6; maybe TRBD1 (6 bases). CDR3 size: 17 residues. The ends were cut back, 4 bases at V and 0 bases at J, with 14 bases in the middle. The germline V gene has CDR1 SGHTS and CDR2 YDEGEE.

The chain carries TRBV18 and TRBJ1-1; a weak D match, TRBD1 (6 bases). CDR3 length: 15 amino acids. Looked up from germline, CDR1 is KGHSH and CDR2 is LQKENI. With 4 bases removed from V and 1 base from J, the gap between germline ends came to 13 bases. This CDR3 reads CASSHYRAANTEAFF. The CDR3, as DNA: TGTGCCAGCTCACACTACAGGGCGGCGAACACTGAAGCTTTCTTT.